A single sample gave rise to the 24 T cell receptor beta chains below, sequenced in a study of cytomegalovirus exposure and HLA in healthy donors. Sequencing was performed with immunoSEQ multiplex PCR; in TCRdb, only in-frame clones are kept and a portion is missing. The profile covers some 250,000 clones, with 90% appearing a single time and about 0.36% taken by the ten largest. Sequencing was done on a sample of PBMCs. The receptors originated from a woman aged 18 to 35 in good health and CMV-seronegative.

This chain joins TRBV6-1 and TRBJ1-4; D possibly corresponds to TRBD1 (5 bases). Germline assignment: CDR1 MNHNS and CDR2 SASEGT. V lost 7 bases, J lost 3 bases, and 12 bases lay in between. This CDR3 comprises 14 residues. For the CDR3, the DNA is TGTGCCAGCATGTATGGGGGGTCTAATGAAAAACTGTTTTTT. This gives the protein CASMYGGSNEKLFF.

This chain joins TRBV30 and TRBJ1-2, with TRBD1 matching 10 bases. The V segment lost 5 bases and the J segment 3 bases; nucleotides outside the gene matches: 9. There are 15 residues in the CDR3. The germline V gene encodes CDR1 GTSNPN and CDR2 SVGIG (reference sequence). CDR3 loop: CAWLGPTGGDYGYTF. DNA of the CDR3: TGTGCCTGGTTGGGACCGACAGGGGGCGACTATGGCTACACCTTC.

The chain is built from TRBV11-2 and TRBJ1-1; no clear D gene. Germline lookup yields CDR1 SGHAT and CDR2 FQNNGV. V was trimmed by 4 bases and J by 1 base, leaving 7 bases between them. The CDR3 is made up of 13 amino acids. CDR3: CASSSGENTEAFF. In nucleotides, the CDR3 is TGTGCCAGCAGCTCCGGAGAGAACACTGAAGCTTTCTTT.

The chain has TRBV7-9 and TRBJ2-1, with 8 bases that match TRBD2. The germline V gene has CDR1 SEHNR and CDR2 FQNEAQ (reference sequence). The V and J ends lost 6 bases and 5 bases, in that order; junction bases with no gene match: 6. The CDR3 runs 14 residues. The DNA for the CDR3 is TGTGCCAGCAGGCGGACTAGCCTACACAATGAGCAGTTCTTC. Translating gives CASRRTSLHNEQFF.

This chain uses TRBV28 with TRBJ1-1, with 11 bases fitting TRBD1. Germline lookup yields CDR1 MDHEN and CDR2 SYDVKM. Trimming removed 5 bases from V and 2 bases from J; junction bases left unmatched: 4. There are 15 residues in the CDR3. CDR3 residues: CASSGRTGGNTEAFF. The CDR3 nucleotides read TGTGCCAGCAGTGGCCGGACAGGGGGCAACACTGAAGCTTTCTTT.

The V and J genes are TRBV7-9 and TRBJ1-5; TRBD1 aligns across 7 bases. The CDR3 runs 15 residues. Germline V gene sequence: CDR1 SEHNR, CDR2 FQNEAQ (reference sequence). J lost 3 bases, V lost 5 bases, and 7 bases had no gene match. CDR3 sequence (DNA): TGTGCCAGCAGCCACGACAGGGACGTCAATCAGCCCCAGCATTTT. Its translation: CASSHDRDVNQPQHF.

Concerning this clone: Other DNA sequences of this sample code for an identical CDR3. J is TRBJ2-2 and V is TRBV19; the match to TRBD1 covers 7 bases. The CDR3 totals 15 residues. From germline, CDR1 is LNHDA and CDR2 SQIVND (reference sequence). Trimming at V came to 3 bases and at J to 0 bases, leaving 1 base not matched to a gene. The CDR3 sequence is CASSIQGANTGELFF. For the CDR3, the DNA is TGTGCCAGTAGTATTCAGGGGGCGAACACCGGGGAGCTGTTTTTT.

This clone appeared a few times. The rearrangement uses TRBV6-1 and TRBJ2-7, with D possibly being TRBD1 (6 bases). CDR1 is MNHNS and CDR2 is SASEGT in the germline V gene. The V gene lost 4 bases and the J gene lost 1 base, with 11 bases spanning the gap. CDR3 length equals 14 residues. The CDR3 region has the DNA TGTGCCAGCAGTGCTAGACAGGAGTCCTACGAGCAGTACGTC. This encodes CASSARQESYEQYV.

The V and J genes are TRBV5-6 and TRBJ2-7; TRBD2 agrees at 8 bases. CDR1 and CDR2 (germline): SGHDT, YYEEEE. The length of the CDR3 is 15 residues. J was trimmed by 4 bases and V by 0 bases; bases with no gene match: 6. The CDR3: CASSLAVTSAYEQYV. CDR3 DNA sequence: TGTGCCAGCAGCTTGGCCGTGACTAGCGCGTACGAGCAGTACGTC.

CDR3 sequence (DNA): TGTGCCAGCAGCCCTATGGGGGGGATGGAGACCCAGTACTTC. It specifies CASSPMGGMETQYF. This sequence joins TRBV9 and TRBJ2-5, with 7 nucleotides matching TRBD2. V shed 4 bases and J 5 bases; nucleotides not matched to a gene: 8. This CDR3 comprises 14 residues. The germline gives CDR1 SGDLS, CDR2 YYNGEE.

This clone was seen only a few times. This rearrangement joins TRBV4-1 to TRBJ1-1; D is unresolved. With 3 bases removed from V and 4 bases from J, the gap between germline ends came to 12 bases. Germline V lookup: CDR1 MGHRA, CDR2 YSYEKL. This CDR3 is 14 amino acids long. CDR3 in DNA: TGCGCCAGCAGCCACAATAGTGCAAGCACTGAAGCTTTCTTT. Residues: CASSHNSASTEAFF.

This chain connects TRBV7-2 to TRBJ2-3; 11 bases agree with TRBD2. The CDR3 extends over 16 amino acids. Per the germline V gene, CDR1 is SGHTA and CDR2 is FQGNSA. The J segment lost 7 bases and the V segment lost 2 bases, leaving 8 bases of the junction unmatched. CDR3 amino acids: CASSLSGTSGSYTQYF. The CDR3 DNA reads TGTGCCAGCAGCTTAAGCGGGACTAGCGGTTCATATACGCAGTATTTT. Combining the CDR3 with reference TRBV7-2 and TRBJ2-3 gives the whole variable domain GAGVSQSPSNKVTEKGKDVELRCDPISGHTALYWYRQSLGQGLEFLIYFQGNSAPDKSGLPSDRFSAERTGGSVSTLTIQRTQQEDSAVYLCASSLSGTSGSYTQYFGPGTRLTVL.

The CDR3 reads CASRGGDRGSEQYF. The CDR3 DNA reads as TGTGCCAGCAGAGGGGGGGACAGGGGAAGCGAGCAGTACTTC. This chain connects TRBV6-1 to TRBJ2-7; TRBD1 matches at 10 bases. This CDR3 has 14 amino acids. Trimming at V came to 6 bases and at J to 6 bases, leaving 8 bases not matched to a gene. Germline V gene data show CDR1 as MNHNS and CDR2 as SASEGT.

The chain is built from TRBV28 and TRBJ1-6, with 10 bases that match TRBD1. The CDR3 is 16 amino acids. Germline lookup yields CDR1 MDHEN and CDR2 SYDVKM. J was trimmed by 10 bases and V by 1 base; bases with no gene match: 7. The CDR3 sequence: CASSLLTGGIGSPLHF. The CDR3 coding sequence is TGTGCCAGCAGTTTATTGACAGGGGGCATAGGGTCACCCCTCCACTTT.

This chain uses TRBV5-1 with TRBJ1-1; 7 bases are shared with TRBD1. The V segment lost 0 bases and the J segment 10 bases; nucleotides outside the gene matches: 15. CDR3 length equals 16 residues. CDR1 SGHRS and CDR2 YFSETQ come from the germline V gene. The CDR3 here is CASSLVSGTDNALAFF. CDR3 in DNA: TGCGCCAGCAGCTTGGTTTCCGGGACAGATAATGCGTTAGCTTTCTTT.

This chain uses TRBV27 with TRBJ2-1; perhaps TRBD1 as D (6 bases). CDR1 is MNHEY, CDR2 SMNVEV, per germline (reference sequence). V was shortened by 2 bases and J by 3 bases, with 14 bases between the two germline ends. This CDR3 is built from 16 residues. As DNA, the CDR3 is TGTGCCAGCAGTTTACGAGGGCAGGGGAACTACAATGAGCAGTTCTTC. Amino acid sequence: CASSLRGQGNYNEQFF.

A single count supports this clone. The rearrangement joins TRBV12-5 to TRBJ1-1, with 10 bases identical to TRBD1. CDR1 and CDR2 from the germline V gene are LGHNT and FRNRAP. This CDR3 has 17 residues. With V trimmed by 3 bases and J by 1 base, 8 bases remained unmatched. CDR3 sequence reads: CASGFWTGGYENTEAFF. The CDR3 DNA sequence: TGTGCTAGTGGTTTCTGGACAGGGGGTTATGAGAACACTGAAGCTTTCTTT.

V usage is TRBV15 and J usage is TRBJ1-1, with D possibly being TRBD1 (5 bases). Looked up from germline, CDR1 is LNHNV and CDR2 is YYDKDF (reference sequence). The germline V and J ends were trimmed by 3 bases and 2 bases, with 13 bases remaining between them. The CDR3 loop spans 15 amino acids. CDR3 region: CATSSADSSNTEAFF. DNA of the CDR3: TGTGCCACCAGCAGTGCCGACAGCAGTAACACTGAAGCTTTCTTT.

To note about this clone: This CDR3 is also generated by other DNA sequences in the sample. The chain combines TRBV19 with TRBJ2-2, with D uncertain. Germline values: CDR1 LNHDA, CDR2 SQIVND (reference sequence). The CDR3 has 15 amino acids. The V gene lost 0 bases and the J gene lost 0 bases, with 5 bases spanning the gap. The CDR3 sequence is CASSIDRANTGELFF. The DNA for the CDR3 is TGTGCCAGTAGTATAGACCGTGCGAACACCGGGGAGCTGTTTTTT.

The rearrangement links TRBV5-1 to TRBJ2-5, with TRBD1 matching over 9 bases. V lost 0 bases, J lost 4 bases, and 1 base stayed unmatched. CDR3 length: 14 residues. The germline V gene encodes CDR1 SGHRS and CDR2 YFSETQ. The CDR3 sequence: CASSLGTGAETQYF. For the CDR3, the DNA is TGCGCCAGCAGCTTGGGGACAGGGGCAGAGACCCAGTACTTC.

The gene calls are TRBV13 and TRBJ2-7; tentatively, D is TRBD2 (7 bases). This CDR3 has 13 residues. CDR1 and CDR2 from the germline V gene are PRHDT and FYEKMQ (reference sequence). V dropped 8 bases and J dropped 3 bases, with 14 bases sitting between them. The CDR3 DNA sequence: TGTGCCAGCTCGCGGGGGCTGAGCTACGAGCAGTACTTC. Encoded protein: CASSRGLSYEQYF.

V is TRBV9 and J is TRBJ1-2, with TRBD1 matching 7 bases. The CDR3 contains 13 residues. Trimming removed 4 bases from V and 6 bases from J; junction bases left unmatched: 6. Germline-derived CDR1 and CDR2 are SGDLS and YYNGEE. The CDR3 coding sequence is TGTGCCAGCAGCCCAATTACAGGGGATGGCTACACCTTC. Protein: CASSPITGDGYTF.

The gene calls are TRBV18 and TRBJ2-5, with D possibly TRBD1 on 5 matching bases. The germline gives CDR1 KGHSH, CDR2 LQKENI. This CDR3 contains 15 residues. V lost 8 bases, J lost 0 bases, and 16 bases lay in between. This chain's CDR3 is CASSTGPAYQETQYF. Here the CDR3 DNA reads TGTGCCAGCAGTACAGGACCCGCGTACCAAGAGACCCAGTACTTC.

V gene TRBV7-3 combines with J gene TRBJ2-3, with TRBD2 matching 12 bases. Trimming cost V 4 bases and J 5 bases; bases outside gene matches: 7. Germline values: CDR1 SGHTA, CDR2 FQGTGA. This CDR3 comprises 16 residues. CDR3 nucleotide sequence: TGTGCCAGCAGCTCGGATGGACTAGCGGGGCGAGATACGCAGTATTTT. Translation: CASSSDGLAGRDTQYF. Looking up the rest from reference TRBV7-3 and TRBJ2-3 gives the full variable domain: GAGVSQTPSNKVTEKGKYVELRCDPISGHTALYWYRQSLGQGPEFLIYFQGTGAADDSGLPNDRFFAVRPEGSVSTLKIQRTERGDSAVYLCASSSDGLAGRDTQYFGPGTRLTVL.